This TCR beta chain was sequenced in a study of shared clonotypes between healthy human individuals (dated by TCRdb to 2020 to 2021). In the study overall: A couple of women and three men aged 18 to 49 years were included in the cohort. Libraries were prepared and TCR repertoires were sequenced by different laboratories using diverse techniques, in order to increase sequencing depth and limit assay-specific biases. For each donor, CD4 naive and CD4 memory were each run on three plates, CD8 naive on two plates, and CD8 memory on one plate. Per donor, leukapheresis produced somewhere between about 0.85 and 8.9 billion PBMCs. The study deeply sequenced blood TCR repertoires of several healthy adults to estimate repertoire size and the extent of clonotype sharing between individuals. General conclusions and limits of the study: Pairwise subsampling led to the expectation that sequencing depth would affect the degree of clonotype sharing among donors. Because the study included a small number of donors, the genetic and exposure-history diversity represented was limited. Even with the large sequencing depth, rarefaction of the sorted-subset datasets indicated that sequencing was incomplete. Compared with non-shared clonotypes, clonotypes shared by all four sorted-subset donors had higher generation probabilities. Sharing across a few donors was observed for about 5% of naive CD4, around 3.5% of naive CD8, 2% to 2.5% of memory CD4, and roughly 0.43% of memory CD8 clonotypes. Naive subsets generally had larger estimated clonotype richness than memory subsets did. Sampling was limited to blood, and TCR repertoires in tissue likely differ from TCR repertoires in blood.

Trimming leaves V shorter by 3 bases and J shorter by 4 bases, with the junction holding 8 bases beyond the gene matches. In the germline V gene (reference sequence), CDR1 corresponds to LNHDA and CDR2 to SQIVND. There are 16 amino acids in the CDR3, from cysteine to phenylalanine inclusive. The CDR3 DNA has 48 bases and is translated from base 1. For the CD8 naive samples, CD45RO-negative cells were positively selected for CCR7, yielding a CD45RA+CCR7+ population from which TemRA cells were excluded. The donors were healthy, HIV-negative adults who had no recently reported acute infections or vaccinations. Every donor was a Caucasian adult living in Nashville, Tennessee, USA. Blood was collected by leukapheresis, and PBMCs were isolated by Ficoll-Histopaque density gradient centrifugation and then cryopreserved in liquid nitrogen vapor phase. Purity and quantity of every magnetically sorted T cell population were checked by analytical flow cytometry. From each sorted fraction, genomic DNA was isolated and quantified by UV absorbance on a Nanodrop 2000c.

With regard to this clone: Its specific antigen is unknown. The sample holds no much larger clone one base away, and base qualities are not on file.

TCR CDR3 regions were amplified from genomic DNA by multiplex PCR using the deep immunoSEQ assay. For each cell subset, the extracted genomic DNA was distributed evenly across all wells of several immunoSEQ 96-well plates, and each plate served as one replicate. For sorted subsets, 200 to 250 ng of genomic DNA, equivalent to 30,000 or so T cell genomes, went into each replicate PCR. The purified libraries were quantified using a Qubit 3.0 fluorometer, sized with a Bioanalyzer 2100, and then quantified again using the KAPA Library Quantification kit. A separate single-read 150-cycle Illumina NextSeq 550 flow cell was used to sequence each immunoSEQ 96-well plate. In the paper's pipeline: Because the immunoSEQ output held only junctional sequences and lacked quality scores, the filtering could not match the filtering applied to full-length reads. To assign V/J genes and CDR3, sequences were annotated against IMGT germline references using PyIR, a Python wrapper for IgBLAST v1.9. Reads were removed for weak V/J assignments (E-value above 1e-6), missing CDR3, stop codons, out-of-frame junctions, or ambiguous translated residues. A V3J clonotype was defined by an identical inferred V gene, J gene, and CDR3 amino acid sequence. Percentage overlap between repertoires was computed as shared unique clonotypes divided by the size of the smaller repertoire. Repertoire richness was assessed with RTK rarefaction, the Chao1 estimator, and Recon v2.1 estimates of unobserved clonotypes. Generation probabilities were computed with OLGA for all TCRbeta clonotypes obtained by the gDNA method from a handful of donors. TCRdb holds this immuneACCESS table with in-frame rearrangements only. Some clones are missing; in checked studies, unresolved V genes explain under half, and the rest has no known cause. V and J calls and clone size are as listed in that table; D and trimming were resolved from the DNA. The sample records about 2.1 million clones, around 93% of which are singletons. The ten largest account for 1.5% to 2% of the sample.

The V and J genes are TRBV19 and TRBJ2-3, and TRBD2 matches 9 of the central bases. The TCR sequence derives from a man in his late teens or twenties in good health. Some clones in this sample may be carry-over from other donors' samples. The specimen sequenced was naive CD8+ T cells from PBMCs. What the cell subset or site label conveys for this sample: CD45RA+CCR7+. In nucleotide form, the sequence is TGTGCCAGTAGTATTGTAGCGGGAGTTAGGGCAGATACGCAGTATTTT. It translates to CASSIVAGVRADTQYF.